A single sample is the source of the 26 T cell receptor beta chains below, sequenced in a study of T cell responses to AZD1222 COVID-19 vaccine (dated by TCRdb to 2020 to 2022). Library preparation was by the immunoSEQ multiplex PCR assay. TCRdb retrieved this table from immuneACCESS and kept in-frame rearrangements only. Not all clones are present; in checked studies, unresolved V genes account for under half, and no reason is known for the remainder. In this sample the table shows 150,000 to 200,000 clones, about 95% of which occur a single time. The top ten constitute approximately 0.58% of the sample. Read against the paper, the sample's time point label means: baseline before first vaccination. Material: peripheral blood, obtained on day 0 of AZD1222 vaccination. These TCRs come from an adult in good health.

V gene TRBV5-4 combines with J gene TRBJ1-1; 12 nucleotides agree with TRBD1. This CDR3 region has 15 residues. Germline V gene data show CDR1 as SGHNT and CDR2 as YYREEE (reference sequence). Germline trimming cut 4 bases from V and 4 bases from J; bases unmatched to any gene: 5. CDR3 sequence reads: CASSGTGGHGTEAFF. CDR3 bases: TGTGCCAGCAGCGGGACAGGGGGCCATGGCACTGAAGCTTTCTTT.

This clone was seen a single time. The chain is built from TRBV11-2 and TRBJ1-4; no clear D gene. The CDR3 totals 14 residues. Deletions cut 1 base from V and 2 bases from J, with 5 bases between. The V gene's germline CDR1 is SGHAT and CDR2 FQNNGV. The CDR3 coding sequence is TGTGCCAGCAGCTTAGTGGGGACTAATGAAAAACTGTTTTTT. Protein: CASSLVGTNEKLFF.

V and J are TRBV6-1 and TRBJ1-2; tentative D call: TRBD1 (5 bases). The CDR3 extends over 14 amino acids. Trimming took 2 bases from V and 7 from J, leaving 14 bases between them. The germline CDR1 and CDR2 sequences are MNHNS and SASEGT. This chain's CDR3 is CASSEPTGGRGYTF. The CDR3 region has the DNA TGTGCCAGCAGTGAACCAACAGGCGGACGTGGCTACACCTTC.

The chain recombines TRBV28 with TRBJ1-1; D call uncertain. The CDR3 has 14 residues. In germline, CDR1 is MDHEN, CDR2 SYDVKM. Deletions cut 3 bases from V and 4 bases from J, with 12 bases between. CDR3 protein: CASSLMGLGTEAFF. In DNA form, the CDR3 reads TGTGCCAGCAGTTTGATGGGATTGGGCACTGAAGCTTTCTTT.

V usage is TRBV3-1 (or the pseudogene TRBV3-2) and J usage is TRBJ2-1, with D possibly TRBD2 on 6 matching bases. CDR3 size: 18 residues. CDR1 and CDR2 (germline): LGHDT, YNNKEL (reference sequence). V lost 4 bases, J lost 3 bases, and 22 bases lay in between. The CDR3 DNA follows: TGTGCCAGCAGCCCTTTCCTTTCGGGACTCACAGGCTACAATGAGCAGTTCTTC. Protein: CASSPFLSGLTGYNEQFF.

This clone has only one observation. The J gene is TRBJ1-5, the V gene TRBV28; 8 nucleotides match TRBD1. The CDR3 sequence is 16 residues long. The ends lost 2 bases at V and 3 bases at J; junction bases unmatched: 6. Germline CDR1 and CDR2: MDHEN and SYDVKM. CDR3 region: CASSLPGTGINQPQHF. The CDR3 nucleotides are TGTGCCAGCAGTTTACCCGGGACAGGTATCAATCAGCCCCAGCATTTT.

The chain recombines TRBV6-5 with TRBJ1-6; D call uncertain. This CDR3 spans 16 amino acids. Trimming took 2 bases from V and 14 from J, leaving 22 bases between them. Germline V gene data show CDR1 as MNHEY and CDR2 as SVGAGI. The CDR3 region is CASSYRSFARDGALHF. The CDR3 nucleotides are TGTGCCAGCAGTTACCGGTCGTTTGCCCGAGATGGGGCCCTCCACTTT.

The gene calls are TRBV10-3 and TRBJ1-5; perhaps TRBD1 as D (6 bases). Trimming removed 9 bases from V and 2 bases from J, with 11 bases in between. The CDR3 consists of 13 residues. Germline V gene lookup returns CDR1 ENHRY and CDR2 SYGVKD. CDR3 in DNA: TGTGCCATACAGGGCTCGGGCAATCAGCCCCAGCATTTT. It translates to CAIQGSGNQPQHF.

J is TRBJ1-4 and V is TRBV30; possible D gene TRBD1, 5 bases. This CDR3 spans 15 amino acids. Germline CDR1 and CDR2: GTSNPN and SVGIG (reference sequence). V was pared by 0 bases and J by 5 bases, with 13 bases between. The CDR3 is CAWSVPQGRNEKLFF. In nucleotides, the CDR3 is TGTGCCTGGAGTGTACCCCAGGGACGGAATGAAAAACTGTTTTTT.

The chain employs TRBV2 and TRBJ1-2, with D hard to call. The V and J ends lost 7 bases and 7 bases respectively, with 13 bases between them. The CDR3 length is 12 residues. Germline CDR1 SNHLY, CDR2 FYNNEI. Written as DNA, the CDR3 is TGTGCCAGCATGCACCGACGGGCTGGCTACACCTTC. This codes for CASMHRRAGYTF.

The gene calls are TRBV6-2 or TRBV6-3 and TRBJ2-1; 7 bases align to TRBD1. This CDR3 is 16 amino acids long. Germline V CDR1 and CDR2: MNHEY, SVGEGT. J was trimmed by 2 bases and V by 4 bases; bases with no gene match: 8. The CDR3 here is CASSSLGGRTYNEQFF. The CDR3 DNA reads TGTGCCAGCAGTTCGCTAGGGGGCCGGACCTACAATGAGCAGTTCTTC.

The genes are TRBV9 and TRBJ2-2; perhaps D is TRBD1 or TRBD2 (5 bases each). Looked up from germline, CDR1 is SGDLS and CDR2 is YYNGEE. The V end lost 0 bases, the J end lost 7 bases, and 13 bases lay between the germline ends. The CDR3 is made up of 15 amino acids. The CDR3 region is CASSVGGSLGGELFF. CDR3 sequence (DNA): TGTGCCAGCAGCGTAGGGGGGTCCTTGGGCGGGGAGCTGTTTTTT.

This clone was seen at least ten times. The identical CDR3 is also encoded by other nucleotide sequences in the sample. V usage is TRBV6-4 and J usage is TRBJ2-1; 12 bases are shared with TRBD2. The ends lost 0 bases at V and 6 bases at J; junction bases unmatched: 0. The CDR3 loop spans 15 amino acids. Germline V gene data show CDR1 as MRHNA and CDR2 as SNTAGT. This CDR3 is CASSDSTSGSNEQFF. In DNA form, the CDR3 reads TGTGCCAGCAGTGACTCGACTAGCGGGAGCAATGAGCAGTTCTTC.

This rearrangement joins TRBV5-1 to TRBJ2-3; D is perhaps TRBD1 (6 bases). CDR1 is SGHRS, CDR2 YFSETQ, per germline. The CDR3 spans 14 residues. The V end was cut by 4 bases, the J end by 5 bases, with 14 bases between. CDR3 in amino acids: CASSPRQVGDTQYF. CDR3 DNA sequence: TGCGCCAGCAGCCCACGACAGGTTGGAGATACGCAGTATTTT.

The rearrangement joins TRBV5-1 to TRBJ2-3; D not resolved. The germline V gene encodes CDR1 SGHRS and CDR2 YFSETQ. The CDR3 length is 13 residues. Trimming cost V 4 bases and J 9 bases, with 15 bases left between them. The chain's CDR3 is CASSPFTGWTQYF. CDR3 nucleotides: TGCGCCAGCAGCCCCTTCACGGGTTGGACGCAGTATTTT.

Of note for this clone: The same CDR3 is also encoded by other DNA sequences in this sample. The V call is TRBV5-1, the J call TRBJ1-5; no firm D call. Trimming removed 0 bases at V and 1 base at J, with 8 bases between. Germline V gene lookup returns CDR1 SGHRS and CDR2 YFSETQ. The CDR3 runs 15 residues. The CDR3, as DNA: TGCGCCAGCAGCTTGGCCGGCGGAAGCAATCAGCCCCAGCATTTT. This sequence encodes CASSLAGGSNQPQHF.

This chain joins TRBV5-5 and TRBJ2-1; 8 nucleotides match TRBD1. The CDR3 totals 15 residues. The germline gives CDR1 SGHKS, CDR2 YYEKEE (reference sequence). V shed 3 bases and J 5 bases; nucleotides not matched to a gene: 7. The CDR3 sequence is CASSSQGGSDNEQFF. The CDR3 coding sequence is TGTGCCAGCAGCTCACAGGGGGGATCGGACAATGAGCAGTTCTTC.

This clone was detected once. The chain employs TRBV7-8 and TRBJ1-1; 8 bases are shared with TRBD1. V shed 2 bases, J shed 4 bases, and the junction held 12 bases outside the gene matches. The CDR3 has 17 amino acids. Per germline, CDR1 SGHVS and CDR2 FQNEAQ. In DNA, the CDR3 is TGTGCCAGCAGCTTAATTCGTACAGGGGGACAGACCACTGAAGCTTTCTTT. Protein: CASSLIRTGGQTTEAFF.

The V gene is TRBV9, the J gene TRBJ2-3; 7 bases line up with TRBD2. The V gene end was trimmed by 4 bases and the J gene end by 2 bases; junction bases not matched to a gene: 7. Germline loops: CDR1 SGDLS, CDR2 YYNGEE. The CDR3 runs 15 residues. CDR3 sequence: CASSWEGGPTDTQYF. The CDR3 nucleotides are TGTGCCAGCAGCTGGGAGGGAGGACCCACAGATACGCAGTATTTT.

This clone was picked up one time. Compared with germline, one end of the junction differs, possibly owing to a read error. The rearrangement joins TRBV18 to TRBJ1-2; TRBD1 agrees at 7 bases. Germline loops: CDR1 KGHSH, CDR2 LQKENI. This CDR3 is built from 15 residues. CDR3 nucleotide sequence: TGTGCCAGCTCCCTCTTCTTGGGGGACAGATATGGCTCGTCCTTC. Amino acid sequence: CASSLFLGDRYGSSF.

This clone was seen a single time. The genes are TRBV7-2 and TRBJ2-1; 9 bases map to TRBD2. CDR3 size: 15 residues. Germline V gene sequence: CDR1 SGHTA, CDR2 FQGNSA. J gave up 8 bases and V 7 bases, and 12 bases lay outside the gene matches. The CDR3 bases are TGTGCCAGCACCCTCATAACCGGGACTAGCTATGAGCAGTTCTTC. This encodes CASTLITGTSYEQFF.

The chain employs TRBV7-9 and TRBJ2-1; D unresolved. The CDR3 consists of 13 residues. The V end lost 1 base, the J end lost 10 bases, and 11 bases lay between the germline ends. In germline, CDR1 is SEHNR, CDR2 FQNEAQ (reference sequence). The CDR3 sequence is CASSLDPLTEQFF. The CDR3 nucleotides read TGTGCCAGCAGCTTAGACCCGCTTACGGAGCAGTTCTTC.

The V call is TRBV6-5, the J call TRBJ1-3, with a possible D match to TRBD1 (6 bases). Germline V gives CDR1 MNHEY, CDR2 SVGAGI. Trimming took off 11 bases at V and 4 bases at J, with 18 bases between the two ends. This CDR3 has 14 amino acids. In DNA form, the CDR3 reads TGTGCCGGATCGGGGGCGCCCCCAGGAAACACCATATATTTT. Its protein is CAGSGAPPGNTIYF.

The chain uses TRBV6-1 and TRBJ1-2; 7 bases align to TRBD1. Germline values: CDR1 MNHNS, CDR2 SASEGT. V trimming: 1 base; J trimming: 2 bases; junction bases outside the gene matches: 4. CDR3 length: 15 residues. The CDR3: CASSEGVGQNYGYTF. CDR3 DNA sequence: TGTGCCAGCAGTGAAGGGGTGGGACAGAACTATGGCTACACCTTC.

Here the CDR3 DNA reads TGCGCCAGCAGCTTGGCCCAGAGCGGGAGACCCGTAAACAATGAGCAGTTCTTC. Encoded protein: CASSLAQSGRPVNNEQFF. This chain connects TRBV5-1 to TRBJ2-1; 8 bases agree with TRBD2. The CDR3 is made up of 18 amino acids. With V trimmed by 0 bases and J by 5 bases, 13 bases remained unmatched. Germline V gene data show CDR1 as SGHRS and CDR2 as YFSETQ.

The chain has TRBV7-9 and TRBJ2-7, with TRBD2 as a possible D gene (6 bases). The germline gives CDR1 SEHNR, CDR2 FQNEAQ (reference sequence). The CDR3 runs to 15 residues. The V end was cut by 1 base, the J end by 5 bases, with 15 bases between. The CDR3 DNA sequence: TGTGCCAGCAGCTTAGGATTGACTAGTTCTGACGAGCAGTACTTC. This codes for CASSLGLTSSDEQYF.